The clone carrying this T cell receptor beta chain occurred a few times. In the original workflow: Reference gene primer amplification gave estimated nucleated cell counts. The repertoire was sequenced with immunoSEQ multiplex PCR; TCRdb's copy has only in-frame clones and lacks some. V and J calls and clone size are as listed in that table; D and trimming were resolved from the DNA. The sample yields about 170,000 clones, about 83% seen once. This record belongs to a study of blood T cell repertoires in COVID-19. About the study: COVID-19 samples from acute and convalescent phases originated in the United States, Italy and Spain. Sources were T cells, B-cell-depleted T cells, or PBMCs; the material itself was cDNA or gDNA.

This sequence originates from a woman in her 70s who had recovered from COVID-19. Sequenced sample: peripheral blood.

CDR3 loop: CASSFRGGGTGPQETQYF. CDR3 nucleotide sequence: TGTGCCAGCAGCTTTAGGGGTGGCGGGACAGGGCCTCAAGAGACCCAGTACTTC. V gene TRBV7-2 combines with J gene TRBJ2-5; 9 bases match TRBD1. Germline assignment: CDR1 SGHTA and CDR2 FQGNSA. Trimming cost V 3 bases and J 2 bases; bases outside gene matches: 13. This CDR3 spans 18 amino acids. Combining the CDR3 with reference TRBV7-2 and TRBJ2-5 gives the whole variable domain GAGVSQSPSNKVTEKGKDVELRCDPISGHTALYWYRQSLGQGLEFLIYFQGNSAPDKSGLPSDRFSAERTGGSVSTLTIQRTQQEDSAVYLCASSFRGGGTGPQETQYFGPGTRLLVL.